The rows below give T cell receptor beta chains drawn from one sample of a study of cytomegalovirus exposure and HLA in healthy donors. Method: immunoSEQ multiplex PCR; TCRdb's copy keeps in-frame clones and lacks some. The data contain over 70,000 clones, around 80% of them singletons. The sequenced sample consisted of PBMCs. These receptor sequences come from a male donor in good health and CMV-seropositive. The CDR3 runs from the conserved cysteine through the conserved F or W.

>TRBV25-1|TRBJ2-7
CASSDHRGGSYEQYF
>TRBV6-1|TRBJ2-7
CASIFIFGSSYEQYF
>TRBV7-2|TRBJ2-5
CASSLAVEVTQYF
>TRBV6-4|TRBJ2-3
CASSRLAGETDTQYF
>TRBV7-8|TRBJ2-6
CASSPRQDTNVLTF
>TRBV6-5|TRBJ2-7
CASSYEVPGEQYF
>TRBV4-1|TRBJ1-2
CASRETGSYGYTF
>TRBV5-1|TRBJ2-5
CASSSQLAGETQYF
>TRBV5-1|TRBJ1-1
CASSPTTRNNEAFF
>TRBV7-9|TRBJ2-1
CASSLGSYEQFF
>TRBV19|TRBJ1-2
CASTNPGILGGYTF
>TRBV28|TRBJ2-1
CASSSHFGLAGGGQFF
>TRBV4-3|TRBJ1-1
CASSRTLNTEAFF
>TRBV5-4|TRBJ2-6
CASSLSGGGVLTF
>TRBV7-9|TRBJ2-7
CASSLAGGNEQYF
>TRBV4-3|TRBJ2-1
CASSPHLSANNEQFF
>TRBV9|TRBJ1-2
CASSVAQGRGYTF
>TRBV9|TRBJ2-1
CASSVGALGASEQFF
>TRBV27|TRBJ2-1
CASSPYRKSSYNEQFF
>TRBV6-5|TRBJ1-2
CASSKTINYGYTF
>TRBV27|TRBJ2-7
CASSSFLTDRKTYF
>TRBV28|TRBJ2-7
CASLQGSEQYF
>TRBV19|TRBJ2-2
CASSIRGPGELFF
>TRBV29-1|TRBJ2-3
CSVDFSGRRGTDTQYF
>TRBV2|TRBJ2-5
CASRRQAQETQYF
>TRBV27|TRBJ2-4
CASSLSAGERNIQYF
>TRBV20-1|TRBJ2-1
CSANRVHEQFF
>TRBV28|TRBJ1-5
CATRFVGSGQPQHF
>TRBV5-3|TRBJ2-1
CARSPPRVLREGLGSNEQFF
>TRBV7-9|TRBJ1-2
CASSLDHRYNYGYTF
>TRBV6-5|TRBJ1-1
CASSYSQGANLAFF
>TRBV9|TRBJ2-7
CASSTGPSSYEQYF
>TRBV2|TRBJ2-1
CATQDVRQFF
>TRBV10-3|TRBJ2-3
CAISGGLADTQYF
>TRBV4-3|TRBJ2-1
CASSQDWTERSYNEQFF
>TRBV6-1|TRBJ2-7
CASSDSGSVYEQYF